Below are 8 T cell receptor beta chains sequenced from a single sample in a study of PD-1 blockade in classical Hodgkin lymphoma. Libraries were prepared by immunoSEQ multiplex PCR; TCRdb keeps only in-frame clonotypes and omits some of them. The sample lists about 27,000 clones; 75% to 90% were seen once. Time point meaning: cycle 4 day 1 (C4D1), after less than seven weeks of nivolumab. Relapse was seen in all patients after autologous stem cell transplantation, and brentuximab vedotin exposure was variable. Negative selection with magnetic separation was used to purify CD4+ T cells from thawed PBMCs. The source material was CD4+ T cells from blood, sampled before the fourth cycle of nivolumab. These receptors originate from a human donor with classical Hodgkin lymphoma.

The genes are TRBV4-2 and TRBJ1-1; the D gene is possibly TRBD1 (6 bases). The CDR3 sequence is 14 residues long. V lost 4 bases and J lost 0, with 9 bases in between. CDR1 LGHNA and CDR2 YNFKEQ come from the germline V gene. CDR3 amino acids: CASSRGQMNTEAFF. CDR3 DNA sequence: TGTGCCAGCAGCCGAGGACAGATGAACACTGAAGCTTTCTTT.

The chain's CDR3 is CASSSTWGAAGAEAFF. The CDR3 DNA sequence: TGTGCCAGCAGTTCTACGTGGGGTGCGGCAGGGGCTGAAGCTTTCTTT. The rearrangement links TRBV27 to TRBJ1-1, with D perhaps matching TRBD1 (6 bases). The germline V and J ends were trimmed by 4 bases and 6 bases, with 21 bases remaining between them. This CDR3 spans 16 amino acids. Germline CDR1 MNHEY, CDR2 SMNVEV (reference sequence).

The chain recombines TRBV6-6 with TRBJ2-7, with 8 nucleotides matching TRBD1. The J segment lost 4 bases and the V segment lost 5 bases, leaving 1 base of the junction unmatched. This CDR3 contains 12 residues. Germline assignment: CDR1 MNHNY and CDR2 SVGAGI (reference sequence). In DNA form, the CDR3 reads TGTGCCAGCAGTGGACAGGGTTACGAGCAGTACTTC. Translated: CASSGQGYEQYF.

This chain joins TRBV5-6 and TRBJ2-7, with D unresolved. V lost 5 bases, J lost 6 bases, and 18 bases lay in between. The CDR3 runs 14 residues. Germline V gene lookup returns CDR1 SGHDT and CDR2 YYEEEE. CDR3 sequence (DNA): TGTGCCAGCAGAAATCGCGTCGGTTACGGCGAGCAGTACTTC. Protein: CASRNRVGYGEQYF.

The chain links TRBV7-6 to TRBJ2-1; D unclear. V lost 5 bases and J 7 bases, leaving 15 bases between the germline ends. From germline, CDR1 is SGHVS and CDR2 FNYEAQ. This CDR3 comprises 14 residues. This chain's CDR3 is CASSLRSTRNEQFF. The CDR3 coding sequence is TGTGCCAGCAGCCTCAGGAGTACCCGGAATGAGCAGTTCTTC.

The V gene is TRBV29-1, the J gene TRBJ2-3, with unresolved D. This CDR3 contains 13 residues. Trimming shortened V by 5 bases and J by 2 bases, and 11 bases separated the two germline ends. Germline CDR1 is SQVTM and CDR2 is ANQGSEA. CDR3 in amino acids: CSVYSPLTDTQYF. The CDR3 nucleotides are TGCAGCGTTTACTCCCCTCTCACAGATACGCAGTATTTT.

The chain carries TRBV15 and TRBJ2-3, with TRBD2 matching over 10 bases. V was clipped by 2 bases and J by 0 bases; unmatched bases: 8. CDR3 size: 18 residues. The germline gives CDR1 LNHNV, CDR2 YYDKDF (reference sequence). The CDR3 coding sequence is TGTGCCACCAGCAGACCGGGACTAGCGAGGGGTAGCACAGATACGCAGTATTTT. It yields the protein CATSRPGLARGSTDTQYF.

The chain has TRBV28 and TRBJ2-1, with TRBD2 identical over 7 bases. The V gene's germline CDR1 is MDHEN and CDR2 SYDVKM. This CDR3 spans 14 amino acids. Trimming removed 7 bases from V and 1 base from J; junction bases left unmatched: 4. This CDR3 is CASIPGGSYNEQFF. In DNA, the CDR3 is TGTGCCAGCATCCCCGGGGGGTCCTACAATGAGCAGTTCTTC.